These 25 T cell receptor beta chains share one sample of origin, sequenced in a study of blood T cell repertoires in COVID-19 (dated by TCRdb to the early 2020s). The library was made by the immunoSEQ multiplex PCR assay. TCRdb stores this immuneACCESS table with in-frame sequences only. Part of the clones is absent; in the studies checked, under half of the shortfall reflects unresolved V genes, and no reason is known for the rest. The sample table holds about 220,000 clones, of which 65% to 90% were seen once. 9.7% of the sample comes from the top ten. The sequenced material came from peripheral blood. These receptors were collected from a man in his fifties with active or convalescent COVID-19.

A single count supports this clone. The chain couples TRBV7-2 to TRBJ2-7; TRBD1 matches at 10 bases. V was clipped by 5 bases and J by 3 bases; unmatched bases: 7. Germline V gene sequence: CDR1 SGHTA, CDR2 FQGNSA. The CDR3 is made up of 15 amino acids. The CDR3 protein is CASSAGDRGNYEQYF. CDR3 nucleotides: TGTGCCAGCAGCGCGGGGGACAGGGGTAACTACGAGCAGTACTTC.

The J gene is TRBJ1-3, the V gene TRBV6-5, with D hard to call. The germline V and J ends were trimmed by 0 bases and 7 bases, with 13 bases remaining between them. Germline CDR1 MNHEY, CDR2 SVGAGI. CDR3 size: 15 residues. Written as DNA, the CDR3 is TGTGCCAGCAGTTACTCTTACTACACCTCTAACACCATATATTTT. Its translation is CASSYSYYTSNTIYF.

CDR3 sequence reads: CASRTQGAEETQYF. The DNA for the CDR3 is TGTGCCAGCCGTACTCAGGGGGCGGAGGAGACCCAGTACTTC. The chain links TRBV6-5 to TRBJ2-5, with TRBD1 matching over 8 bases. The ends lost 8 bases at V and 5 bases at J; junction bases unmatched: 10. This CDR3 comprises 14 residues. In germline, CDR1 is MNHEY, CDR2 SVGAGI.

The rearrangement links TRBV28 to TRBJ1-2; D perhaps matches TRBD1 (6 bases). The germline gives CDR1 MDHEN, CDR2 SYDVKM. The length of the CDR3 is 17 residues. V lost 2 bases and J 6 bases, leaving 22 bases between the germline ends. The CDR3 loop reads CASSLPDSTFVWNGYTF. CDR3 nucleotide sequence: TGTGCCAGCAGTTTACCGGACAGCACTTTCGTTTGGAATGGCTACACCTTC.

The chain carries TRBV15 and TRBJ2-3; D is unresolved. The CDR3 sequence is 12 residues long. CDR1 LNHNV and CDR2 YYDKDF come from the germline V gene (reference sequence). V was pared by 3 bases and J by 6 bases, with 7 bases between. CDR3 protein: CATSRPRDTQYF. CDR3 sequence (DNA): TGTGCCACCAGCAGGCCCCGGGATACGCAGTATTTT.

The chain has TRBV5-4 and TRBJ1-6; a weak D match, TRBD1 (6 bases). There are 15 residues in the CDR3. The germline gives CDR1 SGHNT, CDR2 YYREEE (reference sequence). V was shortened by 0 bases and J by 11 bases, with 15 bases between the two germline ends. The CDR3 protein is CASSLVSGAGAPLHF. Here the CDR3 DNA reads TGTGCCAGCAGCTTGGTGTCAGGGGCAGGAGCACCCCTCCACTTT.

The chain uses TRBV7-9 and TRBJ1-4, with TRBD1 as a possible D gene (5 bases). CDR3 size: 15 residues. The V and J ends lost 1 base and 2 bases respectively, with 8 bases between them. Germline CDR1 reads SEHNR; CDR2 reads FQNEAQ (reference sequence). The DNA for the CDR3 is TGTGCCAGCAGCTTAGGGCAGGGCACTAATGAAAAACTGTTTTTT. It codes for CASSLGQGTNEKLFF.

In this sample, this clone turned up once. The chain carries TRBV29-1 and TRBJ1-5; 8 positions agree with TRBD1. The V gene's germline CDR1 is SQVTM and CDR2 ANQGSEA. This CDR3 region has 13 residues. V dropped 6 bases and J dropped 4; count of bases not matched to a gene: 5. DNA for the CDR3: TGCAGCGTGGGGGACAGGAGTAATCAGCCCCAGCATTTT. Its protein product is CSVGDRSNQPQHF.

The chain is built from TRBV20-1 and TRBJ2-7; D may be TRBD2 (6 bases). The CDR3 runs to 11 residues. Germline CDR1 DFQATT, CDR2 SNEGSKA (reference sequence). The V and J ends lost 3 bases and 9 bases respectively, with 12 bases between them. Here the CDR3 DNA reads TGCAGTGCTAGGGAGGGCCCAGTGCAGTACGTC. As protein: CSAREGPVQYV.

In this sample, this clone turned up once. This rearrangement joins TRBV13 to TRBJ2-3, with 8 bases matching TRBD2. The germline V gene encodes CDR1 PRHDT and CDR2 FYEKMQ (reference sequence). The CDR3 consists of 16 residues. V was pared by 7 bases and J by 3 bases, with 12 bases of the junction left unmatched. CDR3 residues: CASTSPQRERTDTQYF. The DNA of the CDR3 is TGTGCCAGCACCTCACCCCAGCGGGAGAGGACAGATACGCAGTATTTT. Combining the CDR3 with reference TRBV13 and TRBJ2-3 gives the whole variable domain AAGVIQSPRHLIKEKRETATLKCYPIPRHDTVYWYQQGPGQDPQFLISFYEKMQSDKGSIPDRFSAQQFSDYHSELNMSSLELGDSALYFCASTSPQRERTDTQYFGPGTRLTVL.

The rearrangement joins TRBV11-2 to TRBJ1-1, with no clear D. Per the germline V gene, CDR1 is SGHAT and CDR2 is FQNNGV. Trimming took 1 base from V and 3 from J, leaving 6 bases between them. This CDR3 contains 13 residues. The chain's CDR3 is CASSLVSYTEAFF. The CDR3 DNA is TGTGCCAGCAGCTTAGTGTCGTACACTGAAGCTTTCTTT.

The chain employs TRBV3-1 (or the pseudogene TRBV3-2) and TRBJ1-1, with 12 bases aligning to TRBD1. Germline CDR1 LGHDT, CDR2 YNNKEL (reference sequence). The CDR3 is made up of 21 amino acids. V lost 1 base, J lost 0 bases, and 15 bases stayed unmatched. The CDR3, as DNA: TGTGCCAGCAGCCAAGTAATACCGGGACAGGGGGCTGCTGTGGTGAACACTGAAGCTTTCTTT. Its translation: CASSQVIPGQGAAVVNTEAFF.

This chain uses TRBV11-2 with TRBJ2-2; D ambiguous. V was pared by 7 bases and J by 3 bases, with 12 bases between. Germline lookup yields CDR1 SGHAT and CDR2 FQNNGV. The CDR3 consists of 14 residues. The DNA for the CDR3 is TGTGCCAGCACCTTTTCGGGTTACACCGGGGAGCTGTTTTTT. Its translation is CASTFSGYTGELFF.

This clone was recorded only once. The rearrangement links TRBV15 to TRBJ2-5, with a tentative D call TRBD1 (5 bases). The V end was cut by 0 bases, the J end by 5 bases, with 13 bases between. The CDR3 consists of 15 residues. From germline, CDR1 is LNHNV and CDR2 YYDKDF (reference sequence). The CDR3 spells CATSRDRTGGETQYF. As DNA, the CDR3 is TGTGCCACCAGCAGAGATCGAACAGGCGGCGAGACCCAGTACTTC.

The V call is TRBV24-1, the J call TRBJ2-5; no firm D call. With 5 bases removed from V and 2 bases from J, the gap between germline ends came to 14 bases. Germline V gene data show CDR1 as KGHDR and CDR2 as SFDVKD. The CDR3 is 15 amino acids. In nucleotides, the CDR3 is TGTGCCACCAGTGCAGTGTCCTTCGGGCAAGAGACCCAGTACTTC. It translates to CATSAVSFGQETQYF.

The chain links TRBV27 to TRBJ2-3; 10 bases map to TRBD2. With 1 base clipped from V and 5 bases from J, the junction kept 0 bases outside the gene matches. The CDR3 is 14 residues long. Germline V gives CDR1 MNHEY, CDR2 SMNVEV (reference sequence). For the CDR3, the DNA is TGTGCCAGCAGTTTATTAGCGGGAGGAGATACGCAGTATTTT. Translation: CASSLLAGGDTQYF.

V usage is TRBV5-1 and J usage is TRBJ2-5, with 9 bases identical to TRBD2. V dropped 1 base and J dropped 4; count of bases not matched to a gene: 8. This CDR3 spans 16 amino acids. Per the germline V gene, CDR1 is SGHRS and CDR2 is YFSETQ. The CDR3, as DNA: TGCGCCAGCAGCTTGACCAGACTAGCGGCCCGAGAGACCCAGTACTTC. This gives the protein CASSLTRLAARETQYF.

The chain links TRBV29-1 to TRBJ1-2, with TRBD1 as a possible D gene (5 bases). Looked up from germline, CDR1 is SQVTM and CDR2 is ANQGSEA. The CDR3 covers 12 residues. Trimming removed 3 bases at V and 7 bases at J, with 12 bases between. The CDR3 is CSVESGIRGYTF. Written as DNA, the CDR3 is TGCAGCGTTGAGTCAGGGATTCGTGGCTACACCTTC. Full variable domain (rest looked up from reference TRBV29-1 and TRBJ1-2): SAVISQKPSRDICQRGTSLTIQCQVDSQVTMMFWYRQQPGQSLTLIATANQGSEATYESGFVIDKFPISRPNLTFSTLTVSNMSPEDSSIYLCSVESGIRGYTFGSGTRLTVV.

This clone was observed a few times. The chain employs TRBV7-2 and TRBJ1-1, with D possibly being TRBD1 (6 bases). Trimming took 1 base from V and 1 from J, leaving 10 bases between them. The CDR3 is 15 amino acids. Germline V gives CDR1 SGHTA, CDR2 FQGNSA. The CDR3 region is CASSLDRAGNTEAFF. The CDR3 nucleotides read TGTGCCAGCAGCTTAGACAGGGCGGGGAACACTGAAGCTTTCTTT.

The chain is built from TRBV28 and TRBJ1-2; 9 bases are shared with TRBD1. From germline, CDR1 is MDHEN and CDR2 SYDVKM. There are 13 residues in the CDR3. Losses at the gene ends were 3 bases for V and 6 bases for J; bases not matched to a gene: 2. The CDR3 protein is CASSFGTGNGYTF. The CDR3 region has the DNA TGTGCCAGCAGTTTCGGGACAGGGAATGGCTACACCTTC.

This chain joins TRBV5-1 and TRBJ1-2, with 9 bases fitting TRBD1. Germline CDR1 reads SGHRS; CDR2 reads YFSETQ. V dropped 4 bases and J dropped 8; count of bases not matched to a gene: 6. The CDR3 covers 13 residues. The CDR3 reads CASSLRQGEGYTF. The CDR3 bases are TGCGCCAGCAGCCTCCGACAGGGGGAAGGCTACACCTTC.

The CDR3 nucleotides read TGTGCCAGTAGTATCTTCCTGACAGCGATTTCCAATGAGCAGTTCTTC. The encoded protein is CASSIFLTAISNEQFF. The V call is TRBV19, the J call TRBJ2-1; perhaps TRBD1 as D (5 bases). This CDR3 is built from 16 residues. The V end lost 3 bases, the J end lost 6 bases, and 18 bases lay between the germline ends. Germline-derived CDR1 and CDR2 are LNHDA and SQIVND (reference sequence).

The V and J genes are TRBV5-1 and TRBJ1-3, with 9 nucleotides matching TRBD1. V dropped 3 bases and J dropped 0; count of bases not matched to a gene: 4. The CDR3 is 16 amino acids. The germline V gene encodes CDR1 SGHRS and CDR2 YFSETQ. CDR3 bases: TGCGCCAGCAGCTACGGGACAGGGAGCTCTGGAAACACCATATATTTT. Translation: CASSYGTGSSGNTIYF.

V gene TRBV7-2 combines with J gene TRBJ2-7; 9 nucleotides line up with TRBD2. V shed 5 bases and J 0 bases; nucleotides not matched to a gene: 8. This CDR3 has 16 amino acids. Germline V lookup: CDR1 SGHTA, CDR2 FQGNSA. CDR3 amino acids: CASSLRLAVSSYEQYF. The CDR3 DNA reads as TGTGCCAGCAGCCTACGACTAGCGGTAAGCTCCTACGAGCAGTACTTC.

The chain is built from TRBV6-2 or TRBV6-3 and TRBJ2-1, with D perhaps matching TRBD2 (6 bases). Deletions cut 7 bases from V and 7 bases from J, with 26 bases between. The CDR3 sequence is 17 residues long. CDR1 is MNHEY and CDR2 is SVGEGT in the germline V gene. The CDR3 sequence: CASTPPRGSGLGNEQFF. CDR3 coding DNA: TGTGCCAGCACCCCCCCGCGAGGTAGCGGCTTAGGAAATGAGCAGTTCTTC.